The clone carrying this TCR beta chain appeared a single time. The sample originates from a study of blood T cell repertoires in COVID-19. Study summary: Material from acute and convalescent COVID-19 was sourced from the United States, Italy and Spain. T cells, B-cell-depleted T cells, or PBMCs provided the cDNA or gDNA that served as material.

Germline V gene data show CDR1 as SGHTA and CDR2 as FQGNSA. V gave up 2 bases and J gave up 5 bases, with 15 bases separating them. This CDR3 has 15 residues. In the study's own analysis: Researchers report that nucleated cell counts were estimated from reference gene primer amplification. Assay: immunoSEQ multiplex PCR; the TCRdb copy retains only in-frame clones and omits some. V and J calls plus clone size are reproduced from that table; the DNA served to infer D and trimming. This table holds about 260,000 clones, approximately 89% found once. This clonotype originated in a man in his forties or fifties who had recovered from COVID-19. The sequenced sample was peripheral blood. This chain connects TRBV7-2 to TRBJ1-1, with D possibly TRBD1 on 6 matching bases. Here the CDR3 reads CASSLSTGGGTEAFF. Here the CDR3 DNA reads TGTGCCAGCAGCTTAAGCACGGGAGGGGGGACTGAAGCTTTCTTT.